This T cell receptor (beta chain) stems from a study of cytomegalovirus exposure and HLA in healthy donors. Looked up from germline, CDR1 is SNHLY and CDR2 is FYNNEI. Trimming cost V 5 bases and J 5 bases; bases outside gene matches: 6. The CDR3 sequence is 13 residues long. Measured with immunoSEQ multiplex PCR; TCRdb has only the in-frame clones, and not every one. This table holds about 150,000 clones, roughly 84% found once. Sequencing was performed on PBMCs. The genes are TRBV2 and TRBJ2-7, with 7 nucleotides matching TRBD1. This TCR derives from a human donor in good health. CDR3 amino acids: CASSYGTVNEQYF. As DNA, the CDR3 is TGTGCCAGCAGTTACGGGACAGTGAACGAGCAGTACTTC.